This TCR beta chain was obtained from a study of cytomegalovirus exposure and HLA in healthy donors. In its sample, this clone was seen many times. Its target is not known. PCR employed 60 Vbeta and 13 Jbeta primers. The method was immunoSEQ multiplex PCR; TCRdb's version includes in-frame clones alone and lacks a portion of them. The repertoire consists of approximately 240,000 clones, with 80% to 90% occurring once and the leading ten covering less than 1.2%. The length of the CDR3 is 15 residues. The germline V and J ends were trimmed by 4 bases and 5 bases, with 15 bases remaining between them. Germline CDR1 is SNHLY and CDR2 is FYNNEI. Study findings and constraints: In a later analysis, approximately 15,000 TCR beta sequences were associated with HLA alleles at 0.05 false discovery rate. Later findings reportedly placed an Asian-associated ancestry cluster below the roughly 730-donor mean for N-insertions. Previously analyzed data showed that most TCR beta V segments were productive at a frequency of about 90% or about 30%.

Sequencing input: PBMCs. This sequence originates from a young woman in good health and CMV-seronegative. The gene calls are TRBV2 and TRBJ2-1; D is possibly TRBD2 (5 bases). This CDR3 is CASSVGVGPNNEQFF. DNA for the CDR3: TGTGCCAGCAGTGTCGGGGTTGGGCCCAACAATGAGCAGTTCTTC.